These 11 T cell receptor beta chains were all obtained from the same sample, sequenced in a study of T cells after yellow fever vaccination (dated by TCRdb to between 2017 and 2020). Libraries were built with 5' RACE. Sequencing instrument: Illumina NovaSeq 6000. TCRdb reprocessing: public reads trimmed at Q25 with fastp, clones called with MiXCR, in-frame beta chains kept. Rows matching on CDR3 protein sequence are summarized as one entry with the most common DNA and genes. This sample is represented by roughly 310,000 distinct CDR3 sequences; approximately 3.8% of them were singletons. The top ten clonotypes cover around 24% of the sample. The label giving this sample's treatment or condition can be read as: live attenuated yellow fever vaccine strain. The material was PBMCs, obtained on the day of the yellow fever booster vaccination. The receptors originated from a man between 18 and 29 years old who received the YFV17D yellow fever vaccine.

This clonotype was detected ten times or more. The rearrangement joins TRBV2 to TRBJ2-1; D perhaps matches TRBD2 (6 bases). The germline V gene has CDR1 SNHLY and CDR2 FYNNEI. The CDR3 is 17 residues long. Trimming cost V 3 bases and J 6 bases, with 21 bases left between them. CDR3 in amino acids: CASSDPPIRDWFNEQFF. The CDR3 bases are TGTGCCAGCAGTGATCCCCCGATCCGGGACTGGTTCAATGAGCAGTTCTTC.

This clonotype was picked up a small number of times. The genes are TRBV5-4 and TRBJ2-5; D possibly uses TRBD1 or TRBD2 (5 bases each). V was pared by 3 bases and J by 5 bases, with 14 bases between. CDR3 length equals 14 residues. CDR1 SGHNT and CDR2 YYREEE come from the germline V gene (reference sequence). CDR3 in DNA: TGTGCCAGCAGCTACTCCGGGACCCCGGAGACCCAGTACTTC. It translates to CASSYSGTPETQYF.

J is TRBJ2-2 and V is TRBV6-2 or TRBV6-3, with TRBD1 as a possible D gene (5 bases). V lost 8 bases, J lost 5 bases, and 18 bases lay in between. The CDR3 covers 15 residues. Germline V gene sequence: CDR1 MNHEY, CDR2 SVGEGT. The CDR3, as DNA: TGTGCCAGCGCAAGGACCGACCCAGGGACCGGGGAGCTGTTTTTT. It specifies CASARTDPGTGELFF.

This clonotype was counted ten times or more. The J gene is TRBJ1-2, the V gene TRBV29-1; no reliable D call. The CDR3 covers 9 residues. CDR1 is SQVTM and CDR2 is ANQGSEA in the germline V gene. The V end lost 6 bases, the J end lost 5 bases, and 4 bases lay between the germline ends. The DNA of the CDR3 is TGCAGCGTCGGTTATGGCTACACCTTC. Its translation: CSVGYGYTF.

This clonotype was observed a handful of times. The V and J genes are TRBV27 and TRBJ2-7, with a weak D call TRBD1 (6 bases). The CDR3 is 14 residues long. Trimming cost V 5 bases and J 2 bases, with 13 bases left between them. Germline assignment: CDR1 MNHEY and CDR2 SMNVEV (reference sequence). CDR3 sequence (DNA): TGTGCCAGCAGTCCTACAGGGTGGCCCTACGAGCAGTACGTC. Translated: CASSPTGWPYEQYV.

The chain joins TRBV28 to TRBJ1-5; 10 bases are shared with TRBD1. Germline values: CDR1 MDHEN, CDR2 SYDVKM. The CDR3 is 13 amino acids. J was trimmed by 7 bases and V by 7 bases; bases with no gene match: 4. CDR3 DNA sequence: TGTGCCAGCAAGGGGACAGGGGACCAGCCCCAGCATTTT. Translating gives CASKGTGDQPQHF.

This clonotype was picked up many times. The rearrangement joins TRBV7-2 to TRBJ2-3; D ambiguous. The length of the CDR3 is 12 residues. CDR1 SGHTA and CDR2 FQGNSA come from the germline V gene. Trimming cost V 3 bases and J 9 bases, with 10 bases left between them. The CDR3 region is CASSFPGPTQYF. For the CDR3, the DNA is TGTGCCAGCAGCTTCCCCGGGCCGACGCAGTATTTT.

This clonotype was recorded a few times. This chain connects TRBV29-1 to TRBJ1-2; tentatively, D is TRBD1 (5 bases). Germline V gene lookup returns CDR1 SQVTM and CDR2 ANQGSEA. The CDR3 length is 13 residues. Trimming took off 6 bases at V and 4 bases at J, with 15 bases between the two ends. CDR3 in amino acids: CSVAIGGGYGYTF. The CDR3 nucleotides are TGCAGCGTAGCCATCGGGGGTGGCTATGGCTACACCTTC.

This clonotype was found many times. This chain joins TRBV27 and TRBJ1-2, with a tentative D call TRBD1 (5 bases). CDR1 and CDR2 (germline): MNHEY, SMNVEV (reference sequence). V was pared by 5 bases and J by 8 bases, with 18 bases between. The length of the CDR3 is 14 residues. CDR3 sequence: CASSPSGNSRGYTF. CDR3 DNA sequence: TGTGCCAGCAGTCCATCAGGGAATTCAAGGGGCTACACCTTC.

At least ten counts were recorded for this clonotype. The V and J genes are TRBV5-1 and TRBJ2-1; D possibly uses TRBD1 or TRBD2 (5 bases each). The V end lost 4 bases, the J end lost 6 bases, and 11 bases lay between the germline ends. Germline V CDR1 and CDR2: SGHRS, YFSETQ. The CDR3 has 13 residues. CDR3 in DNA: TGCGCCAGCAGCCCCGGGGCCGCCAATGAGCAGTTCTTC. This sequence encodes CASSPGAANEQFF.

This clonotype was picked up many times. This chain joins TRBV6-5 and TRBJ1-5; D is undetermined. The germline V gene encodes CDR1 MNHEY and CDR2 SVGAGI. The CDR3 sequence is 15 residues long. V gave up 4 bases and J gave up 7 bases, with 17 bases separating them. The CDR3, as DNA: TGTGCCAGCAGTTCCCGGACCTCAAGAGGCCAGCCCCAGCATTTT. Residues: CASSSRTSRGQPQHF.